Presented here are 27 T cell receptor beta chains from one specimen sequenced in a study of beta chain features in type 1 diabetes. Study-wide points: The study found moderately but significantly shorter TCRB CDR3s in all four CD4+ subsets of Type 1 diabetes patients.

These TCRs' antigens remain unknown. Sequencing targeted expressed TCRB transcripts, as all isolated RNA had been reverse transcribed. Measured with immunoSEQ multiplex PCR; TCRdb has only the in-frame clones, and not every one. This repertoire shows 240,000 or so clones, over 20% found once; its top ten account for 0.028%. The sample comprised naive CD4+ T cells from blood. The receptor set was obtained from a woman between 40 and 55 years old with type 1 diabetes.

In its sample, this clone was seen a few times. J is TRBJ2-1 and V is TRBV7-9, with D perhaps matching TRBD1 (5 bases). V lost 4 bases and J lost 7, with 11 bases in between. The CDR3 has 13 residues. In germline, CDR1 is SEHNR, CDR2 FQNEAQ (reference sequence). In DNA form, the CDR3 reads TGTGCCAGCAGCTCAGGACACTCAAATGAGCAGTTCTTC. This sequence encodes CASSSGHSNEQFF.

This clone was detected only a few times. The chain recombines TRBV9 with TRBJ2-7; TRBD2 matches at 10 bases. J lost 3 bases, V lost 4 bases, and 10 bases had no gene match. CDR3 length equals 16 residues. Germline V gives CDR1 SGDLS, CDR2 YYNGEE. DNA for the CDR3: TGTGCCAGCAGCCGACAATCTAGCGGGGGCCTCTACGAGCAGTACTTC. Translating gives CASSRQSSGGLYEQYF.

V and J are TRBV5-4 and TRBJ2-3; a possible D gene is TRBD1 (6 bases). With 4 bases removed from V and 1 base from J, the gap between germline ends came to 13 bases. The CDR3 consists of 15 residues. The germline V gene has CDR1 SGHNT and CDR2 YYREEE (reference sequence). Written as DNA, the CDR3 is TGTGCCAGCAGCCTACAGGGCGCTGGCACAGATACGCAGTATTTT. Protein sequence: CASSLQGAGTDTQYF.

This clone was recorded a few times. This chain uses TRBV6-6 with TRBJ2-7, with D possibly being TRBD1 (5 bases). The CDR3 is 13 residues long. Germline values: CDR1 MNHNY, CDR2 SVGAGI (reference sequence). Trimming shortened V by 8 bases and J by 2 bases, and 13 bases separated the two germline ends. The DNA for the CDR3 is TGTGCCAGCGAAGTGGCAGGGACCTACGAGCAGTACTTC. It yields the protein CASEVAGTYEQYF.

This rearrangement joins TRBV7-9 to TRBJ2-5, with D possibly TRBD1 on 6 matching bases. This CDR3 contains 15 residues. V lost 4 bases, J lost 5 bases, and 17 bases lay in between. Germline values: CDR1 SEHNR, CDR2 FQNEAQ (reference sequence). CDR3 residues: CASSSHSTGWETQYF. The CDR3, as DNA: TGTGCCAGCAGCTCCCATTCGACAGGTTGGGAGACCCAGTACTTC.

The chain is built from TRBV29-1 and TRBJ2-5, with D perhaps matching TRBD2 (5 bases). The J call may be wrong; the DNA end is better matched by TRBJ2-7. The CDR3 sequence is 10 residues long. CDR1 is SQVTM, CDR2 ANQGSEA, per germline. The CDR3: CSVGEYEQYF. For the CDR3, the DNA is TGCAGCGTTGGGGAGTACGAGCAGTACTTC.

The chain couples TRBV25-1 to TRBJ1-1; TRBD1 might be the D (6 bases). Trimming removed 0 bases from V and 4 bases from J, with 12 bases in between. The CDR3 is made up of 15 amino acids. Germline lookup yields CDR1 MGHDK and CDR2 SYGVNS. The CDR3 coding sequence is TGTGCCAGCAGTGAATATGGGGGGGCGGTCACTGAAGCTTTCTTT. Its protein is CASSEYGGAVTEAFF.

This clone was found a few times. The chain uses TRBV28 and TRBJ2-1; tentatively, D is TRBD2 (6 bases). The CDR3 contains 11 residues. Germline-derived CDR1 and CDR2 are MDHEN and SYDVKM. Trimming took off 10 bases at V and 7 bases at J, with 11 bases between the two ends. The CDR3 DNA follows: TGTGCCATTGTGGGAGGTAATGAGCAGTTCTTC. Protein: CAIVGGNEQFF.

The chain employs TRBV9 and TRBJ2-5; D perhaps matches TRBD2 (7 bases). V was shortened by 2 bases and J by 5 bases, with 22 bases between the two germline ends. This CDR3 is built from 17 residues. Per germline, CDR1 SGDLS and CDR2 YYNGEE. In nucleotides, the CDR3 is TGTGCCAGCAGCGTCCCTCCTTCTAGGGGGGGCGCCGAGACCCAGTACTTC. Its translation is CASSVPPSRGGAETQYF.

The CDR3 region is CASSQDRDTIGLDEQFF. CDR3 bases: TGTGCCAGCAGCCAAGATCGGGACACGATCGGGTTGGATGAGCAGTTCTTC. The chain carries TRBV14 and TRBJ2-1; D is possibly TRBD1 (6 bases). V was cut by 0 bases and J by 8 bases, with 20 bases left in between. This CDR3 region has 17 residues. The germline CDR1 and CDR2 sequences are SGHDN and FVKESK.

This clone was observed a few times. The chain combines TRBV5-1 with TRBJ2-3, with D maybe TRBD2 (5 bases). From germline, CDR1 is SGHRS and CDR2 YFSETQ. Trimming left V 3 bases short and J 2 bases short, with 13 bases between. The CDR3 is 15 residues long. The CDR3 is CASSYTGVSTDTQYF. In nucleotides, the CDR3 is TGCGCCAGCAGCTATACCGGGGTTTCCACAGATACGCAGTATTTT.

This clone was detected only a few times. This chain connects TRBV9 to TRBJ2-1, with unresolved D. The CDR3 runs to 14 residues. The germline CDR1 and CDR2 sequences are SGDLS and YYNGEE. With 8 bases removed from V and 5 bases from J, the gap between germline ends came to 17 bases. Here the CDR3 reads CASSPPGSDNEQFF. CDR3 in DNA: TGTGCCAGTTCCCCCCCCGGGTCGGACAATGAGCAGTTCTTC. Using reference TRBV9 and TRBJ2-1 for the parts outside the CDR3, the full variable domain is DSGVTQTPKHLITATGQRVTLRCSPRSGDLSVYWYQQSLDQGLQFLIQYYNGEERAKGNILERFSAQQFPDLHSELNLSSLELGDSALYFCASSPPGSDNEQFFGPGTRLTVL.

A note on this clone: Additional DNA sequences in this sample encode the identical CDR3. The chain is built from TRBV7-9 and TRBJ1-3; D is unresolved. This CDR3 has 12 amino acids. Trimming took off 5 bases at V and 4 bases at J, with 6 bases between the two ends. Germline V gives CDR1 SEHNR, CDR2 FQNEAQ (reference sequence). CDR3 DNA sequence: TGTGCCAGCAGCCCGGGGGGAAACACCATATATTTT. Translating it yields CASSPGGNTIYF.

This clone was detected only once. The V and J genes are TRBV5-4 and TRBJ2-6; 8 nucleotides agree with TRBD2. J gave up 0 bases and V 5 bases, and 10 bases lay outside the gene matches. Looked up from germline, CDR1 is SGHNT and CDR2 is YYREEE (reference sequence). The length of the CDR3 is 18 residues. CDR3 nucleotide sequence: TGTGCCAGCAGAGGAGGCGGGAGGCCCCTCTCTGGGGCCAACGTCCTGACTTTC. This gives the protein CASRGGGRPLSGANVLTF.

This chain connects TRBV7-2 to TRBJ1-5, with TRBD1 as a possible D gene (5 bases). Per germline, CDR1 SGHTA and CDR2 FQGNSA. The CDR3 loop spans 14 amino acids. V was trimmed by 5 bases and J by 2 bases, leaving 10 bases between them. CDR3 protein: CASSPGVGNQPQHF. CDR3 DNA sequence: TGTGCCAGCAGCCCGGGGGTAGGCAATCAGCCCCAGCATTTT.

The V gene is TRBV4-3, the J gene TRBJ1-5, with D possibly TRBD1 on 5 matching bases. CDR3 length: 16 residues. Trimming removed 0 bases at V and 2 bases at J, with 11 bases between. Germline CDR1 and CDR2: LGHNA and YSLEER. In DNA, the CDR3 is TGCGCCAGCAGCCAAGAATGGCAGGGCGGCAATCAGCCCCAGCATTTT. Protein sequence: CASSQEWQGGNQPQHF.

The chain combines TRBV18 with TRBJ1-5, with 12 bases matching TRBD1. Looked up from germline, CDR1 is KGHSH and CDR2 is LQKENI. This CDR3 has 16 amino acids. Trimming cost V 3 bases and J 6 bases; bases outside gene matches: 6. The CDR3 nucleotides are TGTGCCAGCTCACCGGGCAGGGACAGGGGGCCTCAGCCCCAGCATTTT. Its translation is CASSPGRDRGPQPQHF.

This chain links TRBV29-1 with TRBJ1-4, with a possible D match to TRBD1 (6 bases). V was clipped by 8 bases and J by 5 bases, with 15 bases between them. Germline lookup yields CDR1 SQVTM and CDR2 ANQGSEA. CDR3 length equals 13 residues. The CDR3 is CSFQQGMNEKLFF. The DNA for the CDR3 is TGCAGCTTTCAACAGGGCATGAATGAAAAACTGTTTTTT. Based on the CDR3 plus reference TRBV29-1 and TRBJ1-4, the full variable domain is SAVISQKPSRDICQRGTSLTIQCQVDSQVTMMFWYRQQPGQSLTLIATANQGSEATYESGFVIDKFPISRPNLTFSTLTVSNMSPEDSSIYLCSFQQGMNEKLFFGSGTQLSVL.

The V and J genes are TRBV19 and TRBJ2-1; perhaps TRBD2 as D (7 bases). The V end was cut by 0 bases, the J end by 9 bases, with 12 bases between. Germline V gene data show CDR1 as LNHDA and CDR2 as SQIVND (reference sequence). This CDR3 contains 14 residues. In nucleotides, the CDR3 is TGTGCCAGTAGTATAGATCGAGGGGGGGGTGAGCAGTTCTTC. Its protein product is CASSIDRGGGEQFF.

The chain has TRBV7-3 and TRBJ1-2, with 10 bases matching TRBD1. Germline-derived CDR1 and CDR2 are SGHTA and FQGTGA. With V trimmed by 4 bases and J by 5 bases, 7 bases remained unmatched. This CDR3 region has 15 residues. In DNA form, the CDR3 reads TGTGCCAGCAGCTCAGACGGGACAGGGGCGTATGGCTACACCTTC. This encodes CASSSDGTGAYGYTF.

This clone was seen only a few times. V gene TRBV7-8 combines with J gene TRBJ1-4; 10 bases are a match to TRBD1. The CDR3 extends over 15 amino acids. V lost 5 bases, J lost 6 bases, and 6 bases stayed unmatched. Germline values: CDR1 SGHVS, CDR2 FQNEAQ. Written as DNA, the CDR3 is TGTGCCAGCAGCATCGCCGGGACAGGGGATGAAAAACTGTTTTTT. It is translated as CASSIAGTGDEKLFF.

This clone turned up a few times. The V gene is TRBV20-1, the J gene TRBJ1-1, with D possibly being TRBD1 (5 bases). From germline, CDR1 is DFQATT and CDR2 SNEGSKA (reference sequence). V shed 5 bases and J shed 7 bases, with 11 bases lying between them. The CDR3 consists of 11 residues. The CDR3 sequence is CSAWGELEAFF. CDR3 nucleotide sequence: TGCAGTGCTTGGGGGGAGCTTGAAGCTTTCTTT.

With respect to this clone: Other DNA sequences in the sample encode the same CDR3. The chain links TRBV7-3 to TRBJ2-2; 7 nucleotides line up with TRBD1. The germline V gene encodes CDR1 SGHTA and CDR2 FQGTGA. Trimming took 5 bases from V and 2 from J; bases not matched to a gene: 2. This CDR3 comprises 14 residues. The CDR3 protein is CASSRQGNTGELFF. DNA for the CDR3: TGTGCCAGCAGCCGACAGGGTAACACCGGGGAGCTGTTTTTT.

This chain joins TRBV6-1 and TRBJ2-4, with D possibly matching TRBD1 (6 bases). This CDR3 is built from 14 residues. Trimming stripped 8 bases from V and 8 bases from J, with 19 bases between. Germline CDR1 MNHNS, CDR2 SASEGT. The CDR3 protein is CASSVGQGRDIQYF. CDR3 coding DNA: TGTGCCAGCTCGGTAGGGCAGGGGAGAGACATTCAGTACTTC.

CDR3 amino acids: CSARDFYEQYF. The CDR3 nucleotides read TGCAGTGCTCGCGACTTCTACGAGCAGTACTTC. The chain carries TRBV20-1 and TRBJ2-7, with D unclear. The V gene's germline CDR1 is DFQATT and CDR2 SNEGSKA (reference sequence). This CDR3 has 11 residues. V shed 5 bases and J shed 3 bases, with 8 bases lying between them.

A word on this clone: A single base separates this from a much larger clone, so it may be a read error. The CDR3 sequence: CASSPDTNTEAFF. CDR3 DNA: TGTGCCAGCAGCCCGGACACGAACACTGAAGCTTTCTTT. This rearrangement joins TRBV11-3 to TRBJ1-1; tentatively, D is TRBD1 (5 bases). The CDR3 is made up of 13 amino acids. The ends were cut back, 5 bases at V and 1 base at J, with 8 bases in the middle. Germline lookup yields CDR1 SGHNT and CDR2 YENEEA.

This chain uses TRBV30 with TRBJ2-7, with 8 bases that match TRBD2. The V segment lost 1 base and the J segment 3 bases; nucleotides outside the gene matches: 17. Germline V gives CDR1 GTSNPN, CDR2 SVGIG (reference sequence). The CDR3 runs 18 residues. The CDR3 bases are TGTGCCTGGAGTGGGGGACTAGGCGGAATCAAAACTATCTACGAGCAGTACTTC. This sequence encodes CAWSGGLGGIKTIYEQYF.